These 27 T cell receptor beta chains were sequenced from one sample in a study of Ad26.COV2.S vaccination and SARS-CoV-2 variants. TCRdb's copy holds only in-frame clones and misses some; the assay was immunoSEQ multiplex PCR. The sample includes around 170,000 clones, around nine tenths of them seen just once. Sample: peripheral blood, taken after recovery from COVID-19. The receptor source for this set is a human donor who had recovered from COVID-19.

The chain links TRBV6-1 to TRBJ2-3; D call uncertain. V lost 2 bases and J 0 bases, leaving 12 bases between the germline ends. The CDR3 consists of 16 residues. Germline-derived CDR1 and CDR2 are MNHNS and SASEGT. CDR3 bases: TGTGCCAGCAGTGAAATAAGGGCGGCGAGCACAGATACGCAGTATTTT. The encoded protein is CASSEIRAASTDTQYF.

The gene calls are TRBV7-9 and TRBJ2-7; 8 positions match TRBD1. This CDR3 spans 13 amino acids. V was clipped by 10 bases and J by 1 base; unmatched bases: 6. Germline loops: CDR1 SEHNR, CDR2 FQNEAQ (reference sequence). The CDR3 region is CAIRTGPSYEQYF. In DNA, the CDR3 is TGTGCCATTCGGACAGGGCCTTCCTACGAGCAGTACTTC.

V and J are TRBV6-5 and TRBJ1-2; unclear D gene. There are 13 residues in the CDR3. From germline, CDR1 is MNHEY and CDR2 SVGAGI. Deletions cut 10 bases from V and 5 bases from J, with 17 bases between. The CDR3 spells CATRGGNGYGYTF. The CDR3 coding sequence is TGTGCCACCCGCGGCGGGAATGGGTATGGCTACACCTTC.

V is TRBV5-6 and J is TRBJ2-5; D may match TRBD1 or TRBD2 (5 bases each). Germline V gene sequence: CDR1 SGHDT, CDR2 YYEEEE. This CDR3 region has 14 residues. V was shortened by 1 base and J by 5 bases, with 12 bases between the two germline ends. The CDR3 DNA reads as TGTGCCAGCAGCTTGACCCGGGACGACGAGACCCAGTACTTC. Its protein product is CASSLTRDDETQYF.

This clone was seen only a few times. The genes are TRBV5-5 and TRBJ1-2; D not certain. The CDR3 consists of 14 residues. Germline-derived CDR1 and CDR2 are SGHKS and YYEKEE (reference sequence). V lost 4 bases to trimming and J lost 4 bases, with 14 bases between them. As DNA, the CDR3 is TGTGCCAGCAGCCCCCGACGGACGACCTATGGCTACACCTTC. Protein product: CASSPRRTTYGYTF.

This chain joins TRBV5-6 and TRBJ2-1, with TRBD1 matching 11 bases. Germline CDR1 is SGHDT and CDR2 is YYEEEE. This CDR3 is 15 amino acids long. The V gene end was trimmed by 3 bases and the J gene end by 7 bases; junction bases not matched to a gene: 6. The CDR3 DNA reads as TGTGCCAGCAGCTCCCCGGGACAGGGGGAAAATGAGCAGTTCTTC. It yields the protein CASSSPGQGENEQFF.

The chain uses TRBV5-4 and TRBJ2-7, with TRBD2 identical over 9 bases. The junction had 8 bases not matched to a gene; V was cut back by 4 bases and J by 3 bases. Germline loops: CDR1 SGHNT, CDR2 YYREEE (reference sequence). This CDR3 region has 15 residues. The CDR3 sequence: CASSPRGGGGYEQYF. The CDR3, as DNA: TGTGCCAGCAGCCCCCGCGGGGGGGGAGGCTACGAGCAGTACTTC. The full variable domain, its missing parts supplied by reference TRBV5-4 and TRBJ2-7, is ETGVTQSPTHLIKTRGQQVTLRCSSQSGHNTVSWYQQALGQGPQFIFQYYREEENGRGNFPPRFSGLQFPNYSSELNVNALELDDSALYLCASSPRGGGGYEQYFGPGTRLTVT.

V is TRBV7-2 and J is TRBJ1-5; D is possibly TRBD1 (5 bases). Looked up from germline, CDR1 is SGHTA and CDR2 is FQGNSA. V dropped 5 bases and J dropped 7 bases, with 12 bases sitting between them. There are 13 residues in the CDR3. The DNA of the CDR3 is TGTGCCAGCAGCGGAACAGGTCCACAGCCCCAGCATTTT. It is translated as CASSGTGPQPQHF.

CDR3 amino acids: CASKRQGSNQPQHF. The CDR3 DNA sequence: TGTGCCAGTAAGAGGCAGGGCTCCAATCAGCCCCAGCATTTT. This chain links TRBV19 with TRBJ1-5, with D possibly being TRBD1 (5 bases). The CDR3 has 14 amino acids. Trimming removed 7 bases from V and 3 bases from J, with 13 bases in between. Germline loops: CDR1 LNHDA, CDR2 SQIVND (reference sequence).

This clone turned up a few times. The chain links TRBV7-3 to TRBJ1-1, with D hard to call. The CDR3 consists of 14 residues. V lost 5 bases and J lost 1, with 11 bases in between. Germline V CDR1 and CDR2: SGHTA, FQGTGA. The DNA for the CDR3 is TGTGCCAGCAGCCCTCTCGGCGGGAACACTGAAGCTTTCTTT. Amino acids: CASSPLGGNTEAFF.

The rearrangement links TRBV7-9 to TRBJ2-3; D might be TRBD2 (5 bases). The CDR3 extends over 14 amino acids. V shed 6 bases and J shed 3 bases, with 13 bases lying between them. CDR1 and CDR2 (germline): SEHNR, FQNEAQ (reference sequence). In DNA, the CDR3 is TGTGCCAGCAGGAGAGCCGAGGGAACAGATACGCAGTATTTT. Its protein is CASRRAEGTDTQYF.

V is TRBV4-1 and J is TRBJ2-1; D unresolved. The CDR3 has 14 amino acids. V lost 8 bases, J lost 8 bases, and 19 bases lay in between. Germline CDR1 and CDR2: MGHRA and YSYEKL. Here the CDR3 DNA reads TGCGCCAGCGCCGTAACCGGGCACCGGGATGAGCAGTTCTTC. Its translation is CASAVTGHRDEQFF.

As concerns this clone: A much larger clone lies one base from this, so it may be a read error. The J gene is TRBJ2-2, the V gene TRBV11-2, with TRBD2 identical over 13 bases. The germline V gene has CDR1 SGHAT and CDR2 FQNNGV. This CDR3 contains 19 residues. The CDR3 loop reads CASSLDLTSGRSDTEELFF. The DNA of the CDR3 is TGTGCCAGCAGCTTAGATCTGACTAGCGGGAGGTCGGACACCGAGGAGCTGTTTTTT.

The chain uses TRBV19 and TRBJ2-3; TRBD2 is a possible D gene (5 bases). This CDR3 is built from 12 residues. The germline V gene encodes CDR1 LNHDA and CDR2 SQIVND (reference sequence). The germline V and J ends were trimmed by 6 bases and 13 bases, with 17 bases remaining between them. CDR3 region: CASSPYGKLKYF. The CDR3 DNA sequence: TGTGCCAGTAGCCCTTACGGGAAGTTGAAGTATTTT.

The chain combines TRBV27 with TRBJ2-1, with D possibly being TRBD1 (6 bases). Germline V gives CDR1 MNHEY, CDR2 SMNVEV (reference sequence). This CDR3 is 13 amino acids long. V dropped 5 bases and J dropped 10 bases, with 15 bases sitting between them. In DNA form, the CDR3 reads TGTGCCAGCAGTCTCATACAGGGTGAGGAGCAGTTCTTC. It translates to CASSLIQGEEQFF.

This rearrangement joins TRBV25-1 to TRBJ1-2, with D perhaps matching TRBD1 (6 bases). The germline CDR1 and CDR2 sequences are MGHDK and SYGVNS. V shed 6 bases and J shed 9 bases, with 14 bases lying between them. The CDR3 is 12 residues long. The CDR3 region has the DNA TGTGCCAGCAGGGCCGGGGGCGGCAGCTACACCTTC. Protein sequence: CASRAGGGSYTF.

V usage is TRBV5-6 and J usage is TRBJ1-1; D is unresolved. The length of the CDR3 is 13 residues. Trimming took off 4 bases at V and 3 bases at J, with 10 bases between the two ends. The germline gives CDR1 SGHDT, CDR2 YYEEEE. CDR3 amino acids: CASSQSGDTEAFF. The CDR3, as DNA: TGTGCCAGCAGCCAGTCTGGTGACACTGAAGCTTTCTTT.

The V gene is TRBV9, the J gene TRBJ1-3; 8 positions agree with TRBD1. Trimming at V came to 4 bases and at J to 7 bases, leaving 13 bases not matched to a gene. CDR1 and CDR2 from the germline V gene are SGDLS and YYNGEE. The CDR3 totals 16 residues. This CDR3 reads CASSSGTGHIKNTIYF. CDR3 bases: TGTGCCAGCAGCTCCGGGACAGGCCACATTAAGAACACCATATATTTT.

This sequence joins TRBV15 and TRBJ1-1; possible D gene TRBD1, 5 bases. V was clipped by 5 bases and J by 2 bases, with 12 bases between them. CDR3 length: 14 residues. The germline gives CDR1 LNHNV, CDR2 YYDKDF (reference sequence). CDR3 amino acids: CATSQHTGNTEAFF. In DNA, the CDR3 is TGTGCCACCAGCCAACATACAGGAAACACTGAAGCTTTCTTT.

The chain recombines TRBV19 with TRBJ1-2; weak D call: TRBD1 (5 bases). Deletions cut 5 bases from V and 7 bases from J, with 14 bases between. Per the germline V gene, CDR1 is LNHDA and CDR2 is SQIVND (reference sequence). The CDR3 totals 13 residues. The CDR3 region is CASSSRQRSGYTF. DNA for the CDR3: TGTGCCAGTAGTTCACGACAGAGGAGTGGCTACACCTTC.

V usage is TRBV27 and J usage is TRBJ2-5; D unclear. V was pared by 5 bases and J by 5 bases, with 12 bases between. The CDR3 extends over 13 amino acids. CDR1 and CDR2 (germline): MNHEY, SMNVEV (reference sequence). The CDR3: CASSHDALETQYF. CDR3 nucleotides: TGTGCCAGCAGTCACGACGCGCTGGAGACCCAGTACTTC.

This clone appeared once. This sequence joins TRBV7-8 and TRBJ2-7, with 7 bases aligning to TRBD2. The CDR3 has 16 amino acids. From germline, CDR1 is SGHVS and CDR2 FQNEAQ. V was pared by 4 bases and J by 4 bases, with 13 bases of the junction left unmatched. CDR3: CASSSHAGEGLYEQYF. The CDR3 DNA reads as TGTGCCAGCAGCTCCCACGCTGGGGAGGGCTTATACGAGCAGTACTTC. Full variable domain (outside the CDR3, taken from reference TRBV7-8 and TRBJ2-7): GAGVSQSPRYKVAKRGQDVALRCDPISGHVSLFWYQQALGQGPEFLTYFQNEAQLDKSGLPSDRFFAERPEGSVSTLKIQRTQQEDSAVYLCASSSHAGEGLYEQYFGPGTRLTVT.

The chain combines TRBV4-2 with TRBJ1-6, with no clear D. This CDR3 is built from 12 residues. Germline CDR1 is LGHNA and CDR2 is YNFKEQ. Trimming cost V 3 bases and J 7 bases, with 4 bases left between them. DNA for the CDR3: TGTGCCAGCAGCCAGAGGAATTCACCCCTCCACTTT. This gives the protein CASSQRNSPLHF.

The chain carries TRBV19 and TRBJ2-1; 9 bases are a match to TRBD1. J gave up 0 bases and V 5 bases, and 5 bases lay outside the gene matches. This CDR3 is built from 16 residues. Germline V gives CDR1 LNHDA, CDR2 SQIVND (reference sequence). CDR3 residues: CASSRGQGSSYNEQFF. The DNA of the CDR3 is TGTGCCAGTAGTCGAGGACAGGGGAGCTCCTACAATGAGCAGTTCTTC.

This clone appeared once. V gene TRBV9 combines with J gene TRBJ2-1; D ambiguous. The V end lost 4 bases, the J end lost 0 bases, and 14 bases lay between the germline ends. Germline loops: CDR1 SGDLS, CDR2 YYNGEE. This CDR3 region has 16 residues. CDR3 DNA: TGTGCCAGCAGCCCCCTTAGGCAGAGCTCCTACAATGAGCAGTTCTTC. Protein sequence: CASSPLRQSSYNEQFF.

The chain links TRBV10-2 to TRBJ2-1; either TRBD1 or TRBD2 may fit D (5 bases each). V gave up 5 bases and J gave up 1 base, with 12 bases separating them. Germline loops: CDR1 WSHSY, CDR2 SAAADI. The length of the CDR3 is 15 residues. CDR3 protein: CASSRGAVSYNEQFF. In DNA, the CDR3 is TGCGCCAGCAGTCGAGGGGCCGTTTCCTACAATGAGCAGTTCTTC.

This clone has only one observation. The V call is TRBV3-1 (or the pseudogene TRBV3-2), the J call TRBJ1-2; tentative D call: TRBD1 (6 bases). V was pared by 4 bases and J by 4 bases, with 19 bases between. The CDR3 covers 16 residues. Per germline, CDR1 LGHDT and CDR2 YNNKEL (reference sequence). CDR3 bases: TGTGCCAGCAGCCCATACCACACGGGACACCTCTATGGCTACACCTTC. This encodes CASSPYHTGHLYGYTF.